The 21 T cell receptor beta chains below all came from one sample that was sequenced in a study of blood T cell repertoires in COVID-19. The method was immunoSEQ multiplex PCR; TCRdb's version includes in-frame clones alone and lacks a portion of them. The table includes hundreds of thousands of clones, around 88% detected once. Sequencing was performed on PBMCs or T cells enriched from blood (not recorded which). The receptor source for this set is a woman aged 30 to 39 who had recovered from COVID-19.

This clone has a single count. CDR3 DNA: TGTGCCAGCAAAAAGAGTCAGGTATTAGATTATGGCTACACCTTC. It translates to CASKKSQVLDYGYTF. J is TRBJ1-2 and V is TRBV28; no clear D. CDR1 MDHEN and CDR2 SYDVKM come from the germline V gene. V gave up 7 bases and J gave up 5 bases, with 20 bases separating them. The CDR3 has 15 amino acids.

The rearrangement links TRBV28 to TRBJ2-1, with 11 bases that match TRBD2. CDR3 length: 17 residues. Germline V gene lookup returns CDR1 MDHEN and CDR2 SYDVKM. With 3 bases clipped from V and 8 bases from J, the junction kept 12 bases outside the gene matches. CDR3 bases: TGTGCCAGCAGTTTCATAACTCTAGCGGGAGGTAACGATGAGCAGTTCTTC. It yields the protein CASSFITLAGGNDEQFF.

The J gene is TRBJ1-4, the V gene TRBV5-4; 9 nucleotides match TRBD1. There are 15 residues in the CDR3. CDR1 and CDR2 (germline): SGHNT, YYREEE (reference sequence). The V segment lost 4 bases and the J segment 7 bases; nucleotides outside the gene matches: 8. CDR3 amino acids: CASSLTADRGEKLFF. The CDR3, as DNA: TGTGCCAGCAGCCTTACAGCGGACAGGGGTGAAAAACTGTTTTTT.

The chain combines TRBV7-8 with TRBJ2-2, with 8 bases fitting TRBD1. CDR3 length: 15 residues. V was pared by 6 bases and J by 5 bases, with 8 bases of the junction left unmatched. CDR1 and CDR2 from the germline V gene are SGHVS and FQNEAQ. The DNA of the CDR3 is TGTGCCAGCAGTCCGGAGCACAGGGGGACCGGGGAGCTGTTTTTT. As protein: CASSPEHRGTGELFF.

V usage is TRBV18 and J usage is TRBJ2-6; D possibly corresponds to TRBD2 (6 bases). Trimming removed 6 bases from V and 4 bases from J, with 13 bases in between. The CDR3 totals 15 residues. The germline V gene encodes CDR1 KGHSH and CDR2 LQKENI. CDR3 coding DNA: TGTGCCAGCTCCGCAGGAGGGAGAGGGGCCAACGTCCTGACTTTC. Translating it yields CASSAGGRGANVLTF.

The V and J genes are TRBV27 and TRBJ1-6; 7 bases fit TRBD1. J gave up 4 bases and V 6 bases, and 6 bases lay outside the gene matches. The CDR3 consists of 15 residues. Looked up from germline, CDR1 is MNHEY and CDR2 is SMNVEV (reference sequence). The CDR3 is CASSLGTAYNSPLHF. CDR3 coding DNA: TGTGCCAGCAGCTTAGGGACAGCTTATAATTCACCCCTCCACTTT.

For the CDR3, the DNA is TGTGCCAGCAGCTTGGTTACAGGGATAATAGGATCTGGAAACACCATATATTTT. Translating gives CASSLVTGIIGSGNTIYF. J is TRBJ1-3 and V is TRBV7-8; D might be TRBD1 (6 bases). CDR1 and CDR2 from the germline V gene are SGHVS and FQNEAQ. CDR3 size: 18 residues. The V gene lost 3 bases and the J gene lost 1 base, with 19 bases spanning the gap.

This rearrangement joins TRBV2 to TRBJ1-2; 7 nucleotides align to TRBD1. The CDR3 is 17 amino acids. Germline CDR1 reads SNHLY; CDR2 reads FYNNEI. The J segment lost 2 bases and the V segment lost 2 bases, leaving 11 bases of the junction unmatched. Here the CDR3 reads CASSEWSLHRGNYGYTF. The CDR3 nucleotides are TGTGCCAGCAGTGAATGGTCCCTCCACAGGGGAAACTATGGCTACACCTTC.

CDR3 sequence: CAWSVGGSTYEQYF. For the CDR3, the DNA is TGTGCCTGGAGTGTCGGCGGGAGCACCTACGAGCAGTACTTC. The chain uses TRBV30 and TRBJ2-7; 7 bases are shared with TRBD2. This CDR3 is 14 amino acids long. Per the germline V gene, CDR1 is GTSNPN and CDR2 is SVGIG (reference sequence). The V segment lost 0 bases and the J segment 2 bases; nucleotides outside the gene matches: 4.

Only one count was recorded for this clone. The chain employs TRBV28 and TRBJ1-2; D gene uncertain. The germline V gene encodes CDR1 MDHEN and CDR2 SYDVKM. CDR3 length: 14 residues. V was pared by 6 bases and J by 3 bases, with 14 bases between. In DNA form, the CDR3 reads TGTGCCAGCAGAGAATCCCGGAGAGACTATGGCTACACCTTC. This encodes CASRESRRDYGYTF.

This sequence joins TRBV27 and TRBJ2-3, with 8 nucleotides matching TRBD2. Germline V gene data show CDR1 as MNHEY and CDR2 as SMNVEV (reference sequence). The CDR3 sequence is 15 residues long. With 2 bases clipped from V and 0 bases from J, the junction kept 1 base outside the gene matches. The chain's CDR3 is CASSLSGGSTDTQYF. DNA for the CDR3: TGTGCCAGCAGTTTAAGCGGGGGAAGCACAGATACGCAGTATTTT.

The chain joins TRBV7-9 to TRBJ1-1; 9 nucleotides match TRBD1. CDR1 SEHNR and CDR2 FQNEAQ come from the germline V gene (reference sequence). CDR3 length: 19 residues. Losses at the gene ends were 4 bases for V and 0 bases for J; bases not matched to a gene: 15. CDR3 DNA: TGTGCCAGCAGCTCCCGGGACAGGGTGGTAGCCGGAGTGAACACTGAAGCTTTCTTT. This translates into CASSSRDRVVAGVNTEAFF.

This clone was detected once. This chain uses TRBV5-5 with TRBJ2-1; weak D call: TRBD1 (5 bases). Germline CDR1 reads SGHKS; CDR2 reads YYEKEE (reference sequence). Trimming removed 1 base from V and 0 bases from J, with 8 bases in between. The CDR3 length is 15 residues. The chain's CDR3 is CASSLNRLSYNEQFF. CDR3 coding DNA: TGTGCCAGCAGCTTGAACAGGCTCTCCTACAATGAGCAGTTCTTC.

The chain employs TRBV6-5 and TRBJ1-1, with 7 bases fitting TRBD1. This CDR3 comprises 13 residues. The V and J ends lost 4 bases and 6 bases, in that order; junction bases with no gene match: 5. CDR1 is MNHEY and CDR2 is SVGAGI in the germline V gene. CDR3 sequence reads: CASSSYRGPEAFF. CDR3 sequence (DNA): TGTGCCAGCAGTTCTTACAGGGGCCCTGAAGCTTTCTTT.

CDR3 DNA sequence: TGTGCCAGCAGTTCCACACAGTACTCTGGGGCCAACGTCCTGACTTTC. Amino acids: CASSSTQYSGANVLTF. The chain links TRBV28 to TRBJ2-6; D uncertain. V was trimmed by 4 bases and J by 0 bases, leaving 10 bases between them. CDR3 size: 16 residues. Per the germline V gene, CDR1 is MDHEN and CDR2 is SYDVKM.

The CDR3 region has the DNA TGTGCCAGCAGTTACTCGGGACACCTCTATGGCTACACCTTC. Protein product: CASSYSGHLYGYTF. V gene TRBV6-5 combines with J gene TRBJ1-2; the D gene is possibly TRBD1 (6 bases). Germline-derived CDR1 and CDR2 are MNHEY and SVGAGI. The CDR3 runs to 14 residues. V lost 0 bases to trimming and J lost 4 bases, with 9 bases between them.

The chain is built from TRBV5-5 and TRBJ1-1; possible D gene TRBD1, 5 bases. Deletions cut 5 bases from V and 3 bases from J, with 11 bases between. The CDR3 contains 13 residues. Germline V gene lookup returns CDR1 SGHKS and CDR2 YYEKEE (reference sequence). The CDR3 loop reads CASSSDSHTEAFF. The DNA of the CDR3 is TGTGCCAGCAGTTCAGACAGTCACACTGAAGCTTTCTTT. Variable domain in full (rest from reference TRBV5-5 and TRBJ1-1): DAGVTQSPTHLIKTRGQQVTLRCSPISGHKSVSWYQQVLGQGPQFIFQYYEKEERGRGNFPDRFSARQFPNYSSELNVNALLLGDSALYLCASSSDSHTEAFFGQGTRLTVV.

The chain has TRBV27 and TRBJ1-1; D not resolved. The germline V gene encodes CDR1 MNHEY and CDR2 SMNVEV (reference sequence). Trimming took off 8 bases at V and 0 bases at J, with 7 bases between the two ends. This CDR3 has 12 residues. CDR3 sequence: CASSGMNTEAFF. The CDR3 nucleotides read TGTGCCAGCTCAGGAATGAACACTGAAGCTTTCTTT.

CDR3 DNA sequence: TGTGCCAGCTCAGGGATGCATTCACCCCTCCACTTT. The encoded protein is CASSGMHSPLHF. The chain has TRBV28 and TRBJ1-6; D possibly corresponds to TRBD1 (5 bases). CDR1 and CDR2 from the germline V gene are MDHEN and SYDVKM. The germline V and J ends were trimmed by 8 bases and 8 bases, with 10 bases remaining between them. This CDR3 has 12 amino acids.

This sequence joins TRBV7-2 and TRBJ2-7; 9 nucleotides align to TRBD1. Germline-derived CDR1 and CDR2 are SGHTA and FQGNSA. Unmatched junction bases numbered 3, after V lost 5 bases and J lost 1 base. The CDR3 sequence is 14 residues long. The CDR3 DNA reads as TGTGCCAGCAGCCTACAGGGGGCGTCCTACGAGCAGTACTTC. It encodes CASSLQGASYEQYF.

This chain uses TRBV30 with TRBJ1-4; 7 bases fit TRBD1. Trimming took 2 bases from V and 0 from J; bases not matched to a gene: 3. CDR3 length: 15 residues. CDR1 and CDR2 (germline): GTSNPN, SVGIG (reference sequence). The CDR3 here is CAWSYDRATNEKLFF. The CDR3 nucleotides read TGTGCCTGGAGTTACGACAGGGCAACTAATGAAAAACTGTTTTTT.